The clone carrying this TCR beta chain was counted a single time. Its specificity is unknown. A much larger clone differs from this one at a single base, so this may be a read error. For each extraction, RNA and DNA were obtained together from 20-30 mg of unsorted bulk tissue. Patients carried chronic HBV infection without prior treatment. The sample belongs to a study of tumor-infiltrating lymphocytes in primary liver carcinoma. Study as a whole: Tumor staging was T1-T3 N0M0; sizes spanned roughly 4 to 11 cm across. Every sample contained roughly 3.65 to 7.5 million productive TCRbeta reads, and these numbers were similar from one tissue type to another. Study-level findings and limits: Just around 7-24% of top clones spanned all five tumor regions.

There are 16 residues in the CDR3. Germline V CDR1 and CDR2: MDHEN, SYDVKM. V dropped 10 bases and J dropped 6 bases, with 24 bases sitting between them. TCR beta cDNA was reverse-transcribed from about 500 ng of total RNA. The reaction used a constant-region primer and ProtoScript II reverse transcriptase. Three rounds of nested multiplex PCR with slightly modified ARM-PCR produced TCR beta libraries. The two initial PCR rounds, roughly 9 cycles each, used TRBV1-TRBV30 forward and C-beta reverse primers. TCRdb itself ran the multiplex PCR reads through MiXCR, one entry per CDR3 protein. The table shows 70,000 to 85,000 distinct CDR3 sequences, with 71% occurring only once.

What was sequenced was liver tumor tissue from sampling region 4. Regarding subset: tumor region T4, right-lateral pole. V and J are TRBV28 and TRBJ2-2; TRBD2 might be the D (5 bases). The TCR was taken from a woman aged 55 to 70 with primary liver carcinoma and hepatitis B virus infection. The CDR3 loop reads CANASHARRIAGELFF. The DNA of the CDR3 is TGTGCCAACGCAAGCCACGCCCGGAGGATCGCCGGGGAGCTGTTTTTT.